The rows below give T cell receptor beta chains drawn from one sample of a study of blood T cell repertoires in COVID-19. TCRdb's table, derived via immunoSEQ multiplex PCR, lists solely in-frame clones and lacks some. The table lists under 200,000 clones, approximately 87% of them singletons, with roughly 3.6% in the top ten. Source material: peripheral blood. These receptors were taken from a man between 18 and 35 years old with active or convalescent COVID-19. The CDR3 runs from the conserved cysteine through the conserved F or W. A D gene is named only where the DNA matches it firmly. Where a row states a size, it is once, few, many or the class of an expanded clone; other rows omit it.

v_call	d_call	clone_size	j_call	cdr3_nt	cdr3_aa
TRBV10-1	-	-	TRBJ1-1	TGCGCCAGCAGCAGGACTAACACTGAAGCTTTCTTT	CASSRTNTEAFF
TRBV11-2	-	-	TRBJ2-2	TGTGCCAGCAGCTTAGATCGTGGGGGCGCGGTTCGAGACACCGGGAAGCTGTTTTTT	CASSLDRGGAVRDTGKLFF
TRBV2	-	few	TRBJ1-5	TGTGCCAGCAGGTCAGGGGGCAATCAGCCCCAGCATTTT	CASRSGGNQPQHF
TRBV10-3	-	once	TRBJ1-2	TGTGCCATCAGTGATATCCGGTCTGCCATTAACTATGGCTACACCTTC	CAISDIRSAINYGYTF
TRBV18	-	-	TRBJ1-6	TGTGCCAGCTCACCAGGGGGCGAGAATTCACCCCTCCACTTT	CASSPGGENSPLHF
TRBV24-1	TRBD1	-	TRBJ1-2	TGTGCCACCAGTGATGGGGACAGGGGGCCCGGGGGCTACACCTTC	CATSDGDRGPGGYTF
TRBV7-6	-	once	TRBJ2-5	TGTGCCAGCAGCTTATCCCGATCTAGTGGGGAGACCCAGTACTTC	CASSLSRSSGETQYF
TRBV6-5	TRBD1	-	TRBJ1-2	TGTGCCATGGCGGATTCGGGACAGGGTCCTTATGGCTACACCTTC	CAMADSGQGPYGYTF
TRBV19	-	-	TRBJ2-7	TGTGCCAGTAGTCCCCGAGGGTCCTACGAGCAGTACTTC	CASSPRGSYEQYF
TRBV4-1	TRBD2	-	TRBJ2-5	TGCGCCAGCAGCCTTGCGAGCGGGGGCCTCGGGGAGACCCAGTACTTC	CASSLASGGLGETQYF
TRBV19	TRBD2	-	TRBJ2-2	TGTGCCTCAAGCGGGGGATCCCGGGGGGAGCTGTTTTTT	CASSGGSRGELFF
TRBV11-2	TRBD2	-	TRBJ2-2	TGTGCCAGCAGCCATCGGGGGGGACCGAACACCGGGGAGCTGTTTTTT	CASSHRGGPNTGELFF
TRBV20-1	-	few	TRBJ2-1	TGCAGTGCTCTACGCAATGAGCAGTTCTTC	CSALRNEQFF
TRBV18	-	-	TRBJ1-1	TGTGCCAGCTCACCACAGGGGGTCATGAACACTGAAGCTTTCTTT	CASSPQGVMNTEAFF
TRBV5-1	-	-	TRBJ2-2	TGCGCCAGCCGACAGGCCGGGGAGCTGTTTTTT	CASRQAGELFF
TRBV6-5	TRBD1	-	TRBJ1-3	TGTGCCAGCAGCCTCGGGACAGGGAAAGGAAACACCATATATTTT	CASSLGTGKGNTIYF
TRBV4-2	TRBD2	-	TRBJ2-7	TGTGCCAGCAGCCAAGAGTCGGTCGGAGCGGGAAGCTACGAGCAGTACTTC	CASSQESVGAGSYEQYF
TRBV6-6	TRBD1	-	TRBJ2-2	TGTGCCAGCAGAGCTGGACAGGGGATGGTAACCGGGGAGCTGTTTTTT	CASRAGQGMVTGELFF
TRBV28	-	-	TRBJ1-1	TGTGCCAGCAGTTTATTTAGGGGGACGACTGAAGCTTTCTTT	CASSLFRGTTEAFF
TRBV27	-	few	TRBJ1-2	TGTGCCAGCAGTTTATTGTGGGGGGATGGTGGCTACACCTTC	CASSLLWGDGGYTF
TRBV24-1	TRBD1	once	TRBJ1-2	TGTGCCACCAGTGATCCGACAGGGGGAGACTATGGCTACACCTTC	CATSDPTGGDYGYTF
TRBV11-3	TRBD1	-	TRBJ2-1	TGTGCCAGCAGCTTAGCTGGGACAGCCCATGGCAATGAGCAGTTCTTC	CASSLAGTAHGNEQFF
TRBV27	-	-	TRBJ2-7	TGTGCCAGCTCTGAGGACAGCTTCTACGAGCAGTACTTC	CASSEDSFYEQYF
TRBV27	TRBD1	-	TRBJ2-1	TGTGCCAGCAGTAGGATAGGGACAGGGGGCAGCAATGAGCAGTTCTTC	CASSRIGTGGSNEQFF
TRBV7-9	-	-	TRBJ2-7	TGTGCCAGCACCGCACAGCCCTCCTACGAGCAGTACTTC	CASTAQPSYEQYF
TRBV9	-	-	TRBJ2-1	TGTGCCAGCAGCGTAGGCGGGGCTTCCTACAATGAGCAGTTCTTC	CASSVGGASYNEQFF
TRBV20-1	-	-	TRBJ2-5	TGCAGTGCTAGTCTGGAGACCGGAGAGACCCAGTACTTC	CSASLETGETQYF
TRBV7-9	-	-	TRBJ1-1	TGTGCCAGCAGCATGACAAACATGAACACTGAAGCTTTCTTT	CASSMTNMNTEAFF
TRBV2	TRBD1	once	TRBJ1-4	TGTGCCACCACGAAACAGGGGGGTGAAAAACTGTTTTTT	CATTKQGGEKLFF